The clone carrying this T cell receptor beta chain turned up a few times. Its target is unknown. These data originate in a study of blood T cells in healthy people across ages. General observations from the study: Conclusively comparing naive with antigen-experienced cells was impossible with unsorted PBMCs. Estimated diversity that came from one million T cells was considered an underestimate.

Then a second PCR, running roughly 7 to 11 cycles, was carried out with a sample-barcoded 5' primer and a J-beta primer mix. TCRdb fed the 5' RACE reads into MiXCR, producing one record per CDR3 protein. The repertoire holds roughly 800,000 distinct CDR3 sequences, with about 25% as singletons. The CDR3 covers 12 residues. Per the germline V gene, CDR1 is DFQATT and CDR2 is SNEGSKA (reference sequence). These data were likewise used in another study, on T cells of mothers and their children. From that report: Donation came from three healthy Caucasian mothers together with their six children.

The TCR comes from a boy between 10 and 17 years old in good health. The chain has TRBV20-1 and TRBJ2-5; TRBD2 aligns across 8 bases. The J call may not be correct, given that the DNA end is closer to TRBJ2-7. Sequencing was done on a sample of blood. The CDR3 nucleotides read TGCACTATGAGTAGCGGGGCCTACGAGCAGTACTTC. Protein product: CTMSSGAYEQYF.